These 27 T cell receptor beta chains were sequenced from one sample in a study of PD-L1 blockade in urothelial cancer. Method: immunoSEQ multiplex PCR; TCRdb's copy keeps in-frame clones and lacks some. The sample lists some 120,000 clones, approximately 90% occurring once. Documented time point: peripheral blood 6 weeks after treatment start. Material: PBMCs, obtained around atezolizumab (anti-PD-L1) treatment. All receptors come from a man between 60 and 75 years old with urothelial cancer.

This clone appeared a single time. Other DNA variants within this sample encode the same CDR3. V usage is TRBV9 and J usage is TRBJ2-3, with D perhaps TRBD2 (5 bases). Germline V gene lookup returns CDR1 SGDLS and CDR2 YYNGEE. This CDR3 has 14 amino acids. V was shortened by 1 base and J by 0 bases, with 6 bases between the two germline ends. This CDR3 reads CASSVTGSTDTQYF. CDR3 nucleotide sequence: TGTGCCAGCAGCGTAACGGGGAGCACAGATACGCAGTATTTT.

The CDR3 nucleotides are TGCGCCAGCAGCCAAGAGACATTAGTGACCCAGTACTTC. Protein sequence: CASSQETLVTQYF. This chain joins TRBV4-1 and TRBJ2-5; unclear D gene. Per germline, CDR1 MGHRA and CDR2 YSYEKL. The CDR3 has 13 amino acids. V lost 0 bases to trimming and J lost 7 bases, with 9 bases between them.

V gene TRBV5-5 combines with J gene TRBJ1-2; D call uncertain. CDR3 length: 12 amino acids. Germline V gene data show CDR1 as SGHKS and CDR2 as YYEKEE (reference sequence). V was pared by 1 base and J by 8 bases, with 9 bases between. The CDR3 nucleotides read TGTGCCAGCAGCTTGTCGGTAAAGGGCTACACCTTC. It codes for CASSLSVKGYTF.

Written as DNA, the CDR3 is TGTGCCAGCAGCTTGGCAGGGGACCCCGACGAGCAGTACTTC. It is translated as CASSLAGDPDEQYF. This chain uses TRBV5-4 with TRBJ2-7; possible D gene TRBD1, 6 bases. The CDR3 has 14 residues. Germline V gene sequence: CDR1 SGHNT, CDR2 YYREEE (reference sequence). The germline V and J ends were trimmed by 0 bases and 5 bases, with 12 bases remaining between them. Combining the CDR3 with reference TRBV5-4 and TRBJ2-7 gives the whole variable domain ETGVTQSPTHLIKTRGQQVTLRCSSQSGHNTVSWYQQALGQGPQFIFQYYREEENGRGNFPPRFSGLQFPNYSSELNVNALELDDSALYLCASSLAGDPDEQYFGPGTRLTVT.

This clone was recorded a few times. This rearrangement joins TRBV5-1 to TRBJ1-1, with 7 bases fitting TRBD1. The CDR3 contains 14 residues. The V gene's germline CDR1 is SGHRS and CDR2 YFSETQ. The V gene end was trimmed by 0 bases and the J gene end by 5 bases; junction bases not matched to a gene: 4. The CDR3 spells CASSLGTGETEAFF. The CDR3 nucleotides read TGCGCCAGCAGCTTGGGGACAGGAGAGACTGAAGCTTTCTTT.

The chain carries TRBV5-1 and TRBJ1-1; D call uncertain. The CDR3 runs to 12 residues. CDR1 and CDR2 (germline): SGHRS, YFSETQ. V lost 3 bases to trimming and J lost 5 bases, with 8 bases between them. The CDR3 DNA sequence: TGCGCCAGCAGCTCCCAGAGGACTGAAGCTTTCTTT. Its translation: CASSSQRTEAFF.

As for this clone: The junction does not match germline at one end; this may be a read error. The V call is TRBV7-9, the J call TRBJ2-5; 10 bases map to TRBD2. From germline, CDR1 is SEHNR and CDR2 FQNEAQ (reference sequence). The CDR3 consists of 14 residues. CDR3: CASSIAGGQETQYF. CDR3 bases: TGTGCCAGCAGCATAGCGGGGGGACAAGAGACCCAGTACTTC.

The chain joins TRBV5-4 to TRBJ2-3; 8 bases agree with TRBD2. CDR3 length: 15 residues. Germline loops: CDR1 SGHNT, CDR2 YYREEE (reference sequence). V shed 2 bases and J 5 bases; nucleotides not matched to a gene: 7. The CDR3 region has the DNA TGTGCCAGCAGCTTAGAGCGGGAGCGTGTAGATACGCAGTATTTT. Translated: CASSLERERVDTQYF.

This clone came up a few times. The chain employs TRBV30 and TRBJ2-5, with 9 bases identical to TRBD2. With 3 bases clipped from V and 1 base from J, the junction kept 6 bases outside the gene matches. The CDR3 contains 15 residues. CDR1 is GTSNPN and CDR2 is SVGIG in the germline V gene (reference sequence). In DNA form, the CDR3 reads TGTGCCTGGAGCAGCGGGAGGCTGGGCCAAGAGACCCAGTACTTC. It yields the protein CAWSSGRLGQETQYF.

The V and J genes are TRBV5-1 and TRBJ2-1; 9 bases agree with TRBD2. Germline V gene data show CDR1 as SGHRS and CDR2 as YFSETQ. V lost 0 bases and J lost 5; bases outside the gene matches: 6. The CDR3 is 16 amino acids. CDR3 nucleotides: TGCGCCAGCAGCTTGGCTAGCGGGGCCCTTAACAATGAGCAGTTCTTC. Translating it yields CASSLASGALNNEQFF. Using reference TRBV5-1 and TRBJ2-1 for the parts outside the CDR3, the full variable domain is KAGVTQTPRYLIKTRGQQVTLSCSPISGHRSVSWYQQTPGQGLQFLFEYFSETQRNKGNFPGRFSGRQFSNSRSEMNVSTLELGDSALYLCASSLASGALNNEQFFGPGTRLTVL.

The CDR3 spells CASSLMQGEKLFF. CDR3 DNA: TGTGCCAGCAGCTTAATGCAGGGGGAAAAACTGTTTTTT. J is TRBJ1-4 and V is TRBV7-8; D might be TRBD1 (6 bases). The CDR3 has 13 residues. V was pared by 2 bases and J by 8 bases, with 9 bases between. Germline V lookup: CDR1 SGHVS, CDR2 FQNEAQ. Together with reference TRBV7-8 and TRBJ1-4, the CDR3 gives the full variable domain: GAGVSQSPRYKVAKRGQDVALRCDPISGHVSLFWYQQALGQGPEFLTYFQNEAQLDKSGLPSDRFFAERPEGSVSTLKIQRTQQEDSAVYLCASSLMQGEKLFFGSGTQLSVL.

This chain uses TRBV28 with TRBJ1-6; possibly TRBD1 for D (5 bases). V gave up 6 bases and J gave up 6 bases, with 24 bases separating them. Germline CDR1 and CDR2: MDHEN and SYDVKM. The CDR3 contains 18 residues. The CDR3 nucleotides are TGTGCCAGCAGCAAAACGGGGGGAATCCCGGTGGGTAATTCACCCCTCCACTTT. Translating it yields CASSKTGGIPVGNSPLHF.

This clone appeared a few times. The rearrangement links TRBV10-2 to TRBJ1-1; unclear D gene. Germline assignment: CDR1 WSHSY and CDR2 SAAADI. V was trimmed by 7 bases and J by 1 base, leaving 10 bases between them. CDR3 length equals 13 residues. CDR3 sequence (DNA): TGCGCCAGCACTCATGGAGAGAACACTGAAGCTTTCTTT. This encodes CASTHGENTEAFF.

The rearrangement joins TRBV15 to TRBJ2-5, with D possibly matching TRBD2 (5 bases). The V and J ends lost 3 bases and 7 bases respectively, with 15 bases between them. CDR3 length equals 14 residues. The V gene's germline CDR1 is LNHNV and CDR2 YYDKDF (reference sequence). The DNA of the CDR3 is TGTGCCACCAGCAGGCCGGGATCCTGGGGGACCCAGTACTTC. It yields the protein CATSRPGSWGTQYF.

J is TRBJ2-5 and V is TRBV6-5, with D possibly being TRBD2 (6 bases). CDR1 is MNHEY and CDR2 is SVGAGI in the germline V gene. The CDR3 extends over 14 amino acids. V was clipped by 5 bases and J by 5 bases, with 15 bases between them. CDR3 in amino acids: CASSPLGGDETQYF. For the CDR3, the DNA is TGTGCCAGCAGTCCCCTCGGGGGAGACGAGACCCAGTACTTC.

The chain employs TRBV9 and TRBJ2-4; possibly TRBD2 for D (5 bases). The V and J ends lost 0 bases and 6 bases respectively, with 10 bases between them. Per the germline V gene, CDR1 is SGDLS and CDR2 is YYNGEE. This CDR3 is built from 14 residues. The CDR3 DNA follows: TGTGCCAGCAGCGTAGGGCTAGCCCCAAACATTCAGTACTTC. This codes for CASSVGLAPNIQYF.

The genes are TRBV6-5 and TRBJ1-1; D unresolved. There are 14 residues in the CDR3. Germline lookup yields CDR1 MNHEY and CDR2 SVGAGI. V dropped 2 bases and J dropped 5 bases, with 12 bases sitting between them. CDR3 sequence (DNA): TGTGCCAGCAGTTACCCGGGGAGCGGGACTGAAGCTTTCTTT. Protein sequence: CASSYPGSGTEAFF.

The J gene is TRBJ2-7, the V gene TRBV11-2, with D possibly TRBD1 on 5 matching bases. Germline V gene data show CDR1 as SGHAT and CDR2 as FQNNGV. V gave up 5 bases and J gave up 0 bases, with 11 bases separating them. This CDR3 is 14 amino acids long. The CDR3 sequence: CASSPLQASYEQYF. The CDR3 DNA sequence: TGTGCCAGCAGCCCCCTACAGGCCTCCTACGAGCAGTACTTC.

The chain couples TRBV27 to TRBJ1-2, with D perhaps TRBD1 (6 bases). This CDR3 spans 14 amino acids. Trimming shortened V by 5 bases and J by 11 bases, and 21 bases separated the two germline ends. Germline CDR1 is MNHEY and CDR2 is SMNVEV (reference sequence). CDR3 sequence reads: CASSHRERSSRYTF. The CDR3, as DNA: TGTGCCAGCAGTCACAGGGAAAGATCGAGTAGATACACCTTC.

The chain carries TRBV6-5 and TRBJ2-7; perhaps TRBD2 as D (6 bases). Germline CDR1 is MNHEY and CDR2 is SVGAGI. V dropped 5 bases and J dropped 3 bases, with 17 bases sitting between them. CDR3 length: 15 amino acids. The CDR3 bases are TGTGCCAGCAGTAGGGAGGCGCTAGCCTACTACGAGCAGTACTTC. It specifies CASSREALAYYEQYF.

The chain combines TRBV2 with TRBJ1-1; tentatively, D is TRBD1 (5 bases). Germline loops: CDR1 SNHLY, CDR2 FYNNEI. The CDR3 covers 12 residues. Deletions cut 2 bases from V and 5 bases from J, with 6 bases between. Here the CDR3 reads CASSEQGTEAFF. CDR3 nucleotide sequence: TGTGCCAGCAGTGAACAGGGAACTGAAGCTTTCTTT.

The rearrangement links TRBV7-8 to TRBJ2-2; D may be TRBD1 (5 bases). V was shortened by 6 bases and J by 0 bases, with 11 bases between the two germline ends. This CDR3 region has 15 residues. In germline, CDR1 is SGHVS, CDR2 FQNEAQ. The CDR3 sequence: CASRGLTSNTGELFF. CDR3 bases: TGTGCCAGCAGGGGGCTGACCTCGAACACCGGGGAGCTGTTTTTT.

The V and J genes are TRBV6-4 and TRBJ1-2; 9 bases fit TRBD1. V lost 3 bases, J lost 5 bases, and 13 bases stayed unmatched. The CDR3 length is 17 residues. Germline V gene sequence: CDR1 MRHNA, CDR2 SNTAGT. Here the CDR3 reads CASSESPGQGHVYGYTF. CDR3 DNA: TGTGCCAGCAGTGAATCCCCGGGACAGGGACATGTTTATGGCTACACCTTC.

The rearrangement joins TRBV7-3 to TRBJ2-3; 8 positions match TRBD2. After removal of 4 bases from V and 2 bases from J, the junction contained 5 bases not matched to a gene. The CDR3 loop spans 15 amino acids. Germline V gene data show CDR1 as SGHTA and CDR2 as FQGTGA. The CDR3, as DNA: TGTGCCAGCAGCTCCTTAGCGGGGCACACAGATACGCAGTATTTT. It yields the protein CASSSLAGHTDTQYF.

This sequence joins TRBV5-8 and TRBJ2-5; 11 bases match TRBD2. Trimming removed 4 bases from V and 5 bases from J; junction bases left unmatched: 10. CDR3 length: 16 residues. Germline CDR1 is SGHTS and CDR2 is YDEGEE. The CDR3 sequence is CASSPGTTSGSETQYF. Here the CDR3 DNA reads TGTGCCAGCAGCCCAGGGACAACTAGCGGGAGTGAGACCCAGTACTTC.

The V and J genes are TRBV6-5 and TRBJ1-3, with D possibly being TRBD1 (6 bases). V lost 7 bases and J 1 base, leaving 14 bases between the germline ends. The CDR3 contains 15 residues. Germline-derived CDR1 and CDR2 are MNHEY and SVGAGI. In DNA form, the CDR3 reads TGTGCCAGCAAGACGACAGGAGATTCTGGAAACACCATATATTTT. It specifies CASKTTGDSGNTIYF.

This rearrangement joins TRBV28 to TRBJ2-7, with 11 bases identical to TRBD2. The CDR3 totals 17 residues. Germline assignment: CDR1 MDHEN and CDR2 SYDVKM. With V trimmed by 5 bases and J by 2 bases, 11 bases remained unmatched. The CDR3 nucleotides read TGTGCCAGCAGTGAGAACCCTAGCGGGAGGCCCCCCTACGAGCAGTACTTC. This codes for CASSENPSGRPPYEQYF.